This T cell receptor beta chain is drawn from a study of blood T cell repertoires in COVID-19 (dated by TCRdb to about 2020). General notes on the study: Collaborator samples came from the United States, Italy and Spain and covered acute and convalescent phases of COVID-19. The samples were drawn from two sources: the first 160 participants of the ongoing ImmuneRACE study, and fewer than 1,500 subjects contributed by 6 global collaborators. The sample metadata nearly always contained a de-identified subject ID, COVID-19 status, age in years and sex. The material from the prospective study consisted of cDNA or gDNA derived from T cells, B-cell-depleted T cells, or PBMCs. The dataset comprised deeply sampled blood TCRbeta repertoires from subjects exposed to, actively infected with, or recovered from COVID-19. Where available, HLA class I and class II types were obtained from metadata supplied by the sample provider rather than from assay-based typing. The repertoires were released in a freely available public database meant as a resource for research on the immune response to SARS-CoV-2. The research as a whole found: The quantity of clinical and demographic metadata differed by source and by participant and was supplied without curation.

From cysteine to phenylalanine, the CDR3 is 15 amino acids long. Only the CDR3 DNA stays, 45 bases, in frame from base 1. Between the V and J ends, shortened by 5 bases and 0 bases respectively, the junction contains 17 bases. From the germline V gene (reference sequence), CDR1 is GTSNPN and CDR2 is SVGIG. TCRbeta CDR3 regions were amplified from genomic DNA by means of the immunoSEQ Assay, a bias-controlled multiplex PCR. The original methods were these. Within the assay, amplification of reference gene primers was used to estimate how many nucleated cells each sample contained. To quantify the absolute abundance of each unique TCRbeta CDR3 rearrangement, sequence reads were collapsed and filtered. For each sample, productive Simpson clonality was calculated as the square root of Simpson's diversity index across productive rearrangements. As stored in TCRdb, this immuneACCESS dataset retains in-frame rearrangements with V and J assigned. A fraction of the clones does not appear; measured against another copy, unresolved V genes explain less than half of the discrepancy, and the remainder lacks a known reason. V and J calls and clone size are copied from that table; D and trimming were computed from the DNA. The table for this sample lists 230,000 or so clones; roughly 87% of them were counted only once. The ten largest clones capture 1.5% to 2% of the sample.

Each collaborating institution followed its own protocols to collect whole blood in K2EDTA tubes. For TCRbeta analysis, collaborators shipped samples in one of three forms: frozen whole blood, isolated PBMCs, or DNA extracted from either of those sample types. In the case of this clone: Its antigen is still unknown. Per-base qualities were not stored, and no clone one base away is much larger.

The TCR originated in a middle-aged man with active or convalescent COVID-19. The chain couples TRBV30 to TRBJ2-7; the D gene is possibly TRBD2, with 5 bases matching. The source material was peripheral blood. The bases read TGTGCCTGGGAGAACCAGCGGTCTTTCTCCTACGAGCAGTACTTC. It codes for CAWENQRSFSYEQYF.